This T cell receptor beta chain was documented in a study of OX40 agonist ivuxolimab in advanced cancers. Broadly, across the study: Ivuxolimab was a fully human IgG2 agonistic monoclonal antibody targeting the costimulatory receptor OX40 (CD134). Intravenous ivuxolimab was administered to patients every 2 weeks at six dose levels: 0.01, 0.1, 0.3, 1.5, 3 and 10 mg/kg. Among the approximately 50 dose-escalation patients, around 20 had hepatocellular carcinoma, around 15 melanoma, 9 renal cell carcinoma and 9 head and neck cancer. A male proportion of roughly 80% and a mean age of approximately 58 years, ranging from roughly 20 to 80, were recorded for the dose-escalation cohort. Prior anti-PD-1, anti-PD-L1 or anti-CTLA-4 therapy was permitted, and about 40% of dose-escalation patients had received checkpoint inhibitors. Three dose-escalation patients achieved partial responses, one with hepatocellular carcinoma and two with cutaneous melanoma. Peripheral TCRbeta sequencing aimed to test whether ivuxolimab altered TCR sequence diversity and caused clonal T-cell expansion. The paper reports the monotherapy dose-escalation portion (N of about 50 patients) of the phase I ivuxolimab trial. Results and caveats for the whole study, not just this receptor: At doses of 0.1 to 3.0 mg/kg, clonal expansion of both CD4+ and CD8+ T cells in blood was seen between baseline and week 6. Low levels of normalized T-cell clonal expansion were also seen in some patients who did not respond. Partial responders in the 0.1-3.0 mg/kg groups had among the lowest normalized peripheral clonal expansion, especially among CD8+ T cells. Which antigens the clonally expanded peripheral T cells were specific for was not determined. After ivuxolimab, expanded clones were on average more numerous among CD8+ T cells than among CD4+ T cells.

For sequencing of the TCRbeta CDR3 region, genomic DNA was extracted from the sorted cells. The immunoSEQ Assay was used to sequence the TCRbeta CDR3 regions. The clones in this table, taken by TCRdb from immuneACCESS, are in-frame only. Not every clone is retained; where verified, under half of the shortfall comes from an unresolved V gene, and the cause of the rest is unknown. This sample comprises about 67,000 clones, over 70% of them detected only once. The leading ten clones occupy 4% to 5% of the sample. A few counts support this clone. Its antigen remains undetermined. Base-call qualities are not available, and no considerably larger clone is one nucleotide away. Patients with a history of autoimmune disease or receiving systemic immunosuppression were excluded from the trial. Peripheral blood for TCR sequencing was drawn from every dose cohort at baseline, at cycle 4 day 1 and at cycle 7 day 1. The samples were drawn from a first-in-human, open-label, multicenter phase I dose-escalation trial of ivuxolimab. Adults with locally advanced or metastatic melanoma, renal cell, hepatocellular, or head and neck squamous cell carcinoma were enrolled in the trial. Before TCR sequencing, CD4+ and CD8+ T cells were separately sorted from peripheral blood.

The source material was CD4+ or CD8+ T cells sorted from blood, sampled in a trial of the OX40 agonist ivuxolimab. This TCR was recovered from an adult with an advanced solid tumor such as melanoma, head and neck, liver or kidney cancer.

The CDR3 here reads CASSELRGQPQHF. In nucleotides, the sequence is TGTGCCAGCAGTGAATTGAGGGGTCAGCCCCAGCATTTT. The chain joins TRBV6-1 to TRBJ1-5; the D gene is possibly TRBD1, with 5 bases matching. From cysteine to phenylalanine, the CDR3 is 13 amino acids long. This entry keeps only the CDR3 DNA: 39 bases, framed from base 1. V was cut back by 2 bases and J by 6 bases, leaving a gap of 8 bases between them. CDR1 and CDR2 are drawn from the germline V gene: MNHNS, SASEGT.